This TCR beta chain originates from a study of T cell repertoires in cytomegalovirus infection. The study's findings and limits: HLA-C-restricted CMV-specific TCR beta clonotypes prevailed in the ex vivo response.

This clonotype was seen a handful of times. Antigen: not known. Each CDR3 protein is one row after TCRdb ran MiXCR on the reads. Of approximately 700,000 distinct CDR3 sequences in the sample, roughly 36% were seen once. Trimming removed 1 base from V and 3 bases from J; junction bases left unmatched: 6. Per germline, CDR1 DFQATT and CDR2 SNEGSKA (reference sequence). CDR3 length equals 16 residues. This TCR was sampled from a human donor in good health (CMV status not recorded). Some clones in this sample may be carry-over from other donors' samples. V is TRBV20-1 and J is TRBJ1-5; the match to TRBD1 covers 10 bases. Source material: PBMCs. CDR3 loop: CSARGTGGILNQPQHF. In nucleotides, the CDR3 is TGCAGTGCTAGAGGGACAGGGGGAATACTCAATCAGCCCCAGCATTTT.